Sequencing of this T cell receptor beta chain was carried out in a study of CD8 T cells in Susac syndrome (dated by TCRdb to the late 2010s). Describing the broader study: The study used repertoire sequencing to test whether antigen drove CD8+ T cell activation and differentiation in Susac syndrome.

General findings and caveats noted by the study authors: The number of individuals in the TCR sequencing and HLA analysis was recognized as being relatively small.

Peripheral blood CD8+ and CD4+ T cells from healthy donors, Susac syndrome patients and multiple sclerosis patients were profiled using high-throughput TCR beta sequencing. Treatment-naive patients with stable or active relapsing-remitting disease fulfilling revised McDonald criteria were used as multiple sclerosis controls. Bulk CD8+ and CD4+ T cells were purified by magnetic negative isolation, while CD8+ TEMRA cells were enriched using FACS. Blood was drawn into EDTA tubes, processed within 24 hours, and PBMCs were isolated by density gradient centrifugation. PBMCs destined for TCR sequencing were cryopreserved in liquid nitrogen and later thawed in a 37 °C water bath. The sorted or isolated CD4+, CD8+ and CD8+ TEMRA cells had a purity of 90% or higher. Trimming costs V 6 bases and J 5 bases, and their ends lie 14 bases apart. Spanning cysteine to phenylalanine, the CDR3 consists of 14 amino acids. The read is trimmed to its CDR3 DNA, 42 bases read in frame from base 1.

In the case of this clonotype: The antigen it recognizes is unknown. No base quality information exists; no much larger clone differs at one position.

RNA was extracted using the RNeasy kit, and about 0.5 to 1 ug of the RNA was reverse transcribed with random hexamers. The immunoSEQ multiplex PCR assay, which covers 54 Vbeta and 13 Jbeta segments, was used to amplify TCR beta CDR3 regions. To correct PCR amplification bias, a synthetic template baseline was used for both primer optimization and computational correction. The authors' pipeline ran thus. Reads were annotated to V, D and J genes per IMGT and analyzed with immunoSEQ Analyzer, keeping only productive sequences. To calculate clonality, Shannon entropy was normalized by log2 of the number of productive unique sequences and then subtracted from one. Public and private clones were assessed among the 100 most prevalent clones of each patient and control. Susac-specific clones were defined as absent from healthy and MS cohorts, around 1,000 published viral clones and other ImmuneACCESS disease sequences. TCRdb redid the processing of the public reads, applying fastp at Q25 and MiXCR, and retained in-frame beta chains. Rows with a matching CDR3 protein are joined into one entry that keeps the most common DNA and genes. The V and J calls here are based on TCRdb, not the publication. The sample table records 150,000 to 200,000 distinct CDR3 sequences; under 95% of these occur just once. The ten largest clones add up to under 0.095% of the sample.

The TCR was taken from a human donor with multiple sclerosis. The sequencing sample was made of CD4+ T cells from PBMCs. In this chain, TRBV23-1 is recombined with TRBJ2-1, and possibly TRBD2, on 5 matching bases. TRBV23-1 is flagged as an ORF with uncertain function. The CDR3 amino acid sequence is: CASSSRPGNNEQFF. In nucleotide form, the sequence is TGCGCCAGCAGCTCGCGGCCCGGGAACAATGAGCAGTTCTTC.